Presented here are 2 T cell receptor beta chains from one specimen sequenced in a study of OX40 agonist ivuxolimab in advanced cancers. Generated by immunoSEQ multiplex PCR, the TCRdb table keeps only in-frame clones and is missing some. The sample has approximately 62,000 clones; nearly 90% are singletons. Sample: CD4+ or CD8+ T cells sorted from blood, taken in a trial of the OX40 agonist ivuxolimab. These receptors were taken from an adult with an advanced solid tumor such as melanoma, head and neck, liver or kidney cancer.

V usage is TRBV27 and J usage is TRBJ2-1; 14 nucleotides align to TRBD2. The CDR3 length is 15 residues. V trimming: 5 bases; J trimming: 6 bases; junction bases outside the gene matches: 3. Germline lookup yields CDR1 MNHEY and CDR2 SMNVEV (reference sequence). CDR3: CASSPGLAGVNEQFF. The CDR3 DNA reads TGTGCCAGCAGTCCGGGACTAGCGGGAGTCAATGAGCAGTTCTTC.

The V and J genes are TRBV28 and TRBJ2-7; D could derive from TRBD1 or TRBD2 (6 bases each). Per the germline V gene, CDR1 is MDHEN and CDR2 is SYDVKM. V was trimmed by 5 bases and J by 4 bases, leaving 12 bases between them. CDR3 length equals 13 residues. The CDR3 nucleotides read TGTGCCAGCAGTAACGGGGGCCCGTACGAGCAGTACTTC. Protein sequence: CASSNGGPYEQYF.